A single sample gave rise to the 17 T cell receptor beta chains below, sequenced in a study of T cell repertoires in ileal Crohn's disease. Sequenced by immunoSEQ multiplex PCR; TCRdb stores in-frame clones only, minus some. The profile shows 4,000 to 6,000 clones, around four fifths of them singletons. Specimen: ileal tissue. Receptors originate from an adult with Crohn's disease.

This clone was seen just once. The chain recombines TRBV29-1 with TRBJ2-5; 7 bases line up with TRBD1. The V gene's germline CDR1 is SQVTM and CDR2 ANQGSEA. The CDR3 runs 16 residues. J gave up 6 bases and V 1 base, and 14 bases lay outside the gene matches. CDR3 DNA: TGCAGCGTTGAAGTTGGTGGGACAGTTAAGGTTCAGACCCAGTACTTC. Translating it yields CSVEVGGTVKVQTQYF.

The CDR3 spells CAWSVPRIVARTDTQYF. The CDR3 coding sequence is TGTGCCTGGAGTGTACCCCGTATAGTTGCGAGGACAGATACGCAGTATTTT. The V and J genes are TRBV30 and TRBJ2-3; D is undetermined. The germline V gene encodes CDR1 GTSNPN and CDR2 SVGIG (reference sequence). V dropped 0 bases and J dropped 3 bases, with 19 bases sitting between them. This CDR3 is 17 amino acids long.

The chain links TRBV18 to TRBJ1-1; D is ambiguous. The CDR3 loop spans 12 amino acids. Germline CDR1 is KGHSH and CDR2 is LQKENI. Trimming took 4 bases from V and 4 from J, leaving 7 bases between them. The DNA of the CDR3 is TGTGCCAGCTCACGGGAGGGCACTGAAGCTTTCTTT. Amino acids: CASSREGTEAFF.

The chain carries TRBV25-1 and TRBJ1-4, with D possibly matching TRBD1 (5 bases). This CDR3 is 17 amino acids long. Germline CDR1 is MGHDK and CDR2 is SYGVNS. Trimming shortened V by 5 bases and J by 5 bases, and 21 bases separated the two germline ends. CDR3 DNA sequence: TGTGCCAGCAGTCAGGGTCAAGGGGCAAAGGGGAATGAAAAACTGTTTTTT. Amino acids: CASSQGQGAKGNEKLFF.

The chain joins TRBV5-4 to TRBJ2-5; possible D gene TRBD1, 6 bases. CDR1 is SGHNT and CDR2 is YYREEE in the germline V gene (reference sequence). There are 13 residues in the CDR3. V was pared by 2 bases and J by 7 bases, with 12 bases between. In DNA, the CDR3 is TGTGCCAGCAGCTTATCAGGGGCGGGGACCCAGTACTTC. It specifies CASSLSGAGTQYF.

The genes are TRBV15 and TRBJ2-6; 7 bases agree with TRBD1. After removal of 3 bases from V and 2 bases from J, the junction contained 13 bases not matched to a gene. Germline V lookup: CDR1 LNHNV, CDR2 YYDKDF (reference sequence). The CDR3 contains 19 residues. Here the CDR3 reads CATSRKTGTVIPGANVLTF. CDR3 DNA: TGTGCCACCAGCAGGAAAACCGGGACAGTCATCCCTGGGGCCAACGTCCTGACTTTC.

The chain is built from TRBV2 and TRBJ2-7; 8 nucleotides agree with TRBD2. The CDR3 totals 13 residues. With 4 bases clipped from V and 6 bases from J, the junction kept 5 bases outside the gene matches. Germline V gene lookup returns CDR1 SNHLY and CDR2 FYNNEI. The DNA for the CDR3 is TGTGCCAGCAGTGGGTCGGGAGGGGGCGAGCAGTACTTC. As protein: CASSGSGGGEQYF.

This clone was seen a handful of times. The gene calls are TRBV19 and TRBJ1-1, with TRBD1 identical over 12 bases. Germline-derived CDR1 and CDR2 are LNHDA and SQIVND (reference sequence). The CDR3 extends over 13 amino acids. V shed 6 bases and J 5 bases; nucleotides not matched to a gene: 1. The CDR3, as DNA: TGTGCCAGTAGGGGACAGGGGGCAACTGAAGCTTTCTTT. Protein product: CASRGQGATEAFF.

The V and J genes are TRBV12-2 and TRBJ2-3; the D call TRBD2 from the table was never checked on the DNA. TRBV12-2 is a recognized pseudogene. The CDR3 loop spans 14 amino acids. CDR3 nucleotides: TGTGCAAGTCGCTTAGCGCGGGTCACAGATACGCAGTATTTT. It yields the protein CASRLARVTDTQYF.

The chain employs TRBV5-4 and TRBJ2-5, with D perhaps matching TRBD1 (6 bases). Germline V gene lookup returns CDR1 SGHNT and CDR2 YYREEE (reference sequence). This CDR3 region has 14 residues. The V end was cut by 3 bases, the J end by 0 bases, with 9 bases between. The CDR3 loop is CASSSQGNQETQYF. DNA for the CDR3: TGTGCCAGCAGCTCACAGGGAAACCAAGAGACCCAGTACTTC.

The CDR3, as DNA: TGTGCCAGTAAATTTACGGGCACTGAAGCTTTCTTT. It is translated as CASKFTGTEAFF. J is TRBJ1-1 and V is TRBV19; D not resolved. The CDR3 totals 12 residues. Per the germline V gene, CDR1 is LNHDA and CDR2 is SQIVND (reference sequence). Trimming took off 7 bases at V and 4 bases at J, with 10 bases between the two ends.

The V and J genes are TRBV5-4 and TRBJ1-5; D gene uncertain. Looked up from germline, CDR1 is SGHNT and CDR2 is YYREEE (reference sequence). V dropped 0 bases and J dropped 0 bases, with 7 bases sitting between them. The CDR3 sequence is 15 residues long. The chain's CDR3 is CASSLGSHSNQPQHF. CDR3 bases: TGTGCCAGCAGCTTGGGCAGTCATAGCAATCAGCCCCAGCATTTT.

CDR3 in amino acids: CASSVGTTGSGIQYF. CDR3 DNA sequence: TGTGCCAGCAGCGTAGGGACGACAGGGTCCGGCATTCAGTACTTC. The rearrangement joins TRBV9 to TRBJ2-4, with 7 bases aligning to TRBD1. CDR1 is SGDLS, CDR2 YYNGEE, per germline. This CDR3 is built from 15 residues. V was clipped by 0 bases and J by 9 bases; unmatched bases: 9.

The CDR3, as DNA: TGTGCCAGCAGCAAAAAAGGGACGGGACAGGGGAACACTGAAGCTTTCTTT. Its protein product is CASSKKGTGQGNTEAFF. The chain uses TRBV21-1 and TRBJ1-1; whether TRBD1, the table's D call, matches the DNA was not checked. TRBV21-1 is a known pseudogene. The length of the CDR3 is 17 residues.

The CDR3 is CAWSDSGGSYEQYF. In DNA, the CDR3 is TGTGCCTGGAGTGACTCAGGGGGATCCTACGAGCAGTACTTC. The genes are TRBV30 and TRBJ2-7; 7 positions agree with TRBD1. J lost 1 base, V lost 1 base, and 4 bases had no gene match. CDR3 size: 14 residues. Per germline, CDR1 GTSNPN and CDR2 SVGIG (reference sequence).

The J gene is TRBJ1-2, the V gene TRBV19, with a weak D call TRBD1 (6 bases). This CDR3 is built from 12 residues. Trimming took off 4 bases at V and 5 bases at J, with 8 bases between the two ends. CDR1 is LNHDA and CDR2 is SQIVND in the germline V gene (reference sequence). This chain's CDR3 is CASSRQEYGYTF. Here the CDR3 DNA reads TGTGCCAGTAGTAGACAGGAGTATGGCTACACCTTC. Based on the CDR3 plus reference TRBV19 and TRBJ1-2, the full variable domain is DGGITQSPKYLFRKEGQNVTLSCEQNLNHDAMYWYRQDPGQGLRLIYYSQIVNDFQKGDIAEGYSVSREKKESFPLTVTSAQKNPTAFYLCASSRQEYGYTFGSGTRLTVV.

This clone was detected only once. The chain links TRBV10-3 to TRBJ1-1; the D gene is possibly TRBD1 (5 bases). Germline assignment: CDR1 ENHRY and CDR2 SYGVKD. The CDR3 is 15 amino acids. Trimming left V 0 bases short and J 1 base short, with 9 bases between. Here the CDR3 reads CAISESLGANTEAFF. CDR3 coding DNA: TGTGCCATCAGTGAGTCATTAGGGGCGAACACTGAAGCTTTCTTT.